The 26 T cell receptor beta chains in this list originate from one sample, sequenced in a study of T cell changes during pregnancy in multiple sclerosis (dated by TCRdb to between 2018 and 2021). Preparation of the library involved the immunoSEQ multiplex PCR assay. Here the immuneACCESS table is served through TCRdb, limited to in-frame sequences with V and J called. Missing clones are a known gap in these copies; in checked studies unresolved V genes cover under half, and the rest lacks a known reason. Within this sample are about 70,000 clones, with 94% of them counted one time only. Of the sample, approximately 0.58% falls within the top ten clones. The sample was peripheral blood, taken in the third trimester of pregnancy. These receptors were collected from a female donor with multiple sclerosis, enrolled in a pregnancy study.

V usage is TRBV6-5 and J usage is TRBJ1-4; 8 positions agree with TRBD1. In germline, CDR1 is MNHEY, CDR2 SVGAGI. Trimming cost V 6 bases and J 8 bases; bases outside gene matches: 2. The CDR3 length is 12 residues. The CDR3 spells CASRTGVEKLFF. CDR3 coding DNA: TGTGCCAGCAGGACAGGGGTGGAAAAACTGTTTTTT.

The V and J genes are TRBV5-4 and TRBJ1-6, with 7 bases matching TRBD1. The CDR3 totals 14 residues. Germline-derived CDR1 and CDR2 are SGHNT and YYREEE (reference sequence). V lost 1 base to trimming and J lost 12 bases; unmatched junction nucleotides: 7. CDR3 region: CASSLKGTERPLHF. CDR3 sequence (DNA): TGTGCCAGCAGCTTGAAAGGGACAGAGAGACCCCTCCACTTT.

This clone occurred once. Other DNA sequences from this sample encode an identical CDR3 as well. This chain uses TRBV6-1 with TRBJ1-1; D possibly corresponds to TRBD1 (6 bases). CDR1 is MNHNS and CDR2 is SASEGT in the germline V gene. The CDR3 has 12 residues. V gave up 10 bases and J gave up 3 bases, with 12 bases separating them. In nucleotides, the CDR3 is TGTGCCACCACAGGGTACGACACTGAAGCTTTCTTT. Its translation is CATTGYDTEAFF.

The V call is TRBV5-6, the J call TRBJ2-6, with 7 bases aligning to TRBD1. This CDR3 comprises 17 residues. V lost 2 bases, J lost 1 base, and 6 bases stayed unmatched. The germline V gene encodes CDR1 SGHDT and CDR2 YYEEEE. Here the CDR3 reads CASSFDRALSGANVLTF. The CDR3 nucleotides are TGTGCCAGCAGCTTTGACAGGGCACTTTCTGGGGCCAACGTCCTGACTTTC.

The gene calls are TRBV12-5 and TRBJ2-5; TRBD1 is a possible D gene (6 bases). Germline loops: CDR1 LGHNT, CDR2 FRNRAP. Trimming left V 1 base short and J 4 bases short, with 13 bases between. This CDR3 region has 15 residues. CDR3 amino acids: CASGLANRVGETQYF. The CDR3 DNA follows: TGTGCTAGTGGTTTGGCAAACAGGGTAGGAGAGACCCAGTACTTC. The full variable domain, its missing parts supplied by reference TRBV12-5 and TRBJ2-5, is DARVTQTPRHKVTEMGQEVTMRCQPILGHNTVFWYRQTMMQGLELLAYFRNRAPLDDSGMPKDRFSAEMPDATLATLKIQPSEPRDSAVYFCASGLANRVGETQYFGPGTRLLVL.

A single count supports this clone. V usage is TRBV7-6 and J usage is TRBJ2-2; 15 nucleotides match TRBD2. The germline V gene encodes CDR1 SGHVS and CDR2 FNYEAQ. Trimming at V came to 5 bases and at J to 3 bases, leaving 7 bases not matched to a gene. This CDR3 has 18 amino acids. CDR3 coding DNA: TGTGCCAGCAGCCCGCGGACTAGCGGGGGGGCCTACACCGGGGAGCTGTTTTTT. The encoded protein is CASSPRTSGGAYTGELFF.

The chain recombines TRBV5-6 with TRBJ1-2; no firm D call. Germline loops: CDR1 SGHDT, CDR2 YYEEEE. Trimming stripped 4 bases from V and 1 base from J, with 11 bases between. The CDR3 length is 14 residues. DNA for the CDR3: TGTGCCAGCAGCCTGGAGTCCAGTAACTATGGCTACACCTTC. This encodes CASSLESSNYGYTF.

For the CDR3, the DNA is TGTGCCAGTAGTATACAGGGTTTGGACTCCTACAATGAGCAGTTCTTC. Protein: CASSIQGLDSYNEQFF. This chain uses TRBV19 with TRBJ2-1, with D possibly TRBD1 on 5 matching bases. Germline CDR1 reads LNHDA; CDR2 reads SQIVND (reference sequence). With 2 bases removed from V and 0 bases from J, the gap between germline ends came to 11 bases. This CDR3 has 16 residues.

CDR3 sequence: CASSLQGASGNTIYF. The CDR3 bases are TGTGCCAGCAGCCTACAGGGGGCGTCTGGAAACACCATATATTTT. J is TRBJ1-3 and V is TRBV2; the match to TRBD1 covers 9 bases. This CDR3 spans 15 amino acids. In germline, CDR1 is SNHLY, CDR2 FYNNEI. V lost 6 bases to trimming and J lost 1 base; unmatched junction nucleotides: 4. Combining the CDR3 with reference TRBV2 and TRBJ1-3 gives the whole variable domain EPEVTQTPSHQVTQMGQEVILRCVPISNHLYFYWYRQILGQKVEFLVSFYNNEISEKSEIFDDQFSVERPDGSNFTLKIRSTKLEDSAMYFCASSLQGASGNTIYFGEGSWLTVV.

The rearrangement uses TRBV4-3 and TRBJ2-5; TRBD1 aligns across 7 bases. Germline CDR1 reads LGHNA; CDR2 reads YSLEER. V was pared by 4 bases and J by 5 bases, with 10 bases of the junction left unmatched. This CDR3 has 15 amino acids. CDR3 nucleotides: TGCGCCAGCAGCCCGACCACAGGGGTGAGGGAGACCCAGTACTTC. Translating gives CASSPTTGVRETQYF.

V usage is TRBV4-3 and J usage is TRBJ1-4, with D unclear. CDR1 LGHNA and CDR2 YSLEER come from the germline V gene. The germline V and J ends were trimmed by 3 bases and 5 bases, with 13 bases remaining between them. The CDR3 totals 15 residues. The CDR3 here is CASSQSLRENEKLFF. As DNA, the CDR3 is TGCGCCAGCAGCCAGAGCCTCCGGGAGAATGAAAAACTGTTTTTT.

The chain is built from TRBV7-2 and TRBJ1-2; weak D call: TRBD1 (5 bases). This CDR3 is 16 amino acids long. From germline, CDR1 is SGHTA and CDR2 FQGNSA. V was shortened by 8 bases and J by 0 bases, with 19 bases between the two germline ends. The CDR3 region is CASHREGLSPNYGYTF. The CDR3 DNA reads as TGTGCCAGCCATAGGGAGGGGCTCTCCCCTAACTATGGCTACACCTTC.

J is TRBJ1-1 and V is TRBV7-3; D ambiguous. V lost 1 base, J lost 1 base, and 4 bases lay in between. The CDR3 extends over 13 amino acids. From germline, CDR1 is SGHTA and CDR2 FQGTGA. The CDR3 loop is CASSLNGNTEAFF. In DNA form, the CDR3 reads TGTGCCAGCAGCTTAAACGGGAACACTGAAGCTTTCTTT.

The rearrangement uses TRBV7-9 and TRBJ1-1; no firm D call. The CDR3 loop spans 14 amino acids. Germline V lookup: CDR1 SEHNR, CDR2 FQNEAQ (reference sequence). Trimming left V 5 bases short and J 0 bases short, with 10 bases between. The CDR3 reads CASSPRRVNTEAFF. The CDR3 DNA reads TGTGCCAGCAGCCCCAGACGGGTGAACACTGAAGCTTTCTTT.

The chain couples TRBV6-4 to TRBJ1-1, with 9 nucleotides matching TRBD1. This CDR3 spans 14 amino acids. After removal of 6 bases from V and 3 bases from J, the junction contained 5 bases not matched to a gene. Per the germline V gene, CDR1 is MRHNA and CDR2 is SNTAGT. CDR3 residues: CASRVDRGDTEAFF. In DNA, the CDR3 is TGTGCCAGCAGAGTCGACAGGGGGGACACTGAAGCTTTCTTT.

This chain joins TRBV5-5 and TRBJ1-1; 9 nucleotides align to TRBD1. V lost 3 bases, J lost 1 base, and 4 bases stayed unmatched. Germline V lookup: CDR1 SGHKS, CDR2 YYEKEE (reference sequence). The CDR3 has 15 residues. The CDR3 DNA reads as TGTGCCAGCAGCTCGGCGGGACAGGGGAACACTGAAGCTTTCTTT. It encodes CASSSAGQGNTEAFF.

This chain uses TRBV5-6 with TRBJ1-3; a weak D match, TRBD1 (5 bases). V was trimmed by 3 bases and J by 6 bases, leaving 10 bases between them. This CDR3 region has 13 residues. CDR1 is SGHDT and CDR2 is YYEEEE in the germline V gene. In nucleotides, the CDR3 is TGTGCCAGCAGCTCTTTCAGGGAAAACACCATATATTTT. This encodes CASSSFRENTIYF.

The chain couples TRBV9 to TRBJ2-5; a possible D gene is TRBD1 (6 bases). Trimming cost V 4 bases and J 2 bases, with 9 bases left between them. The CDR3 contains 13 residues. Per the germline V gene, CDR1 is SGDLS and CDR2 is YYNGEE. CDR3 DNA: TGTGCCAGCAGCAAAGGACAGCAAGAGACCCAGTACTTC. It translates to CASSKGQQETQYF.

This chain links TRBV4-3 with TRBJ1-5; D is uncertain. The V and J ends lost 0 bases and 1 base respectively, with 13 bases between them. This CDR3 is built from 17 residues. Germline assignment: CDR1 LGHNA and CDR2 YSLEER. Here the CDR3 reads CASSQDRQAVSNQPQHF. As DNA, the CDR3 is TGCGCCAGCAGCCAAGATAGGCAGGCCGTGAGCAATCAGCCCCAGCATTTT.

The J gene is TRBJ1-1, the V gene TRBV5-6; 7 positions agree with TRBD1. Losses at the gene ends were 1 base for V and 0 bases for J; bases not matched to a gene: 9. The CDR3 is 17 amino acids. CDR1 and CDR2 from the germline V gene are SGHDT and YYEEEE. In DNA, the CDR3 is TGTGCCAGCAGCTTGCCGGGACAGAGCCAGATGAACACTGAAGCTTTCTTT. Its protein product is CASSLPGQSQMNTEAFF.

This chain links TRBV7-9 with TRBJ1-4; D is unresolved. The CDR3 has 14 amino acids. Germline CDR1 SEHNR, CDR2 FQNEAQ (reference sequence). V was trimmed by 3 bases and J by 3 bases, leaving 8 bases between them. DNA for the CDR3: TGTGCCAGCAGCTTTTGGGGAGCTAATGAAAAACTGTTTTTT. Its translation: CASSFWGANEKLFF. Filled out from reference TRBV7-9 and TRBJ1-4, the complete variable domain reads DTGVSQNPRHKITKRGQNVTFRCDPISEHNRLYWYRQTLGQGPEFLTYFQNEAQLEKSRLLSDRFSAERPKGSFSTLEIQRTEQGDSAMYLCASSFWGANEKLFFGSGTQLSVL.

The V gene is TRBV4-2, the J gene TRBJ2-2; 8 bases are a match to TRBD2. Germline V CDR1 and CDR2: LGHNA, YNFKEQ. The CDR3 consists of 16 residues. The junction had 5 bases not matched to a gene; V was cut back by 4 bases and J by 1 base. The CDR3 is CASSPGLAGNTGELFF. In nucleotides, the CDR3 is TGTGCCAGCAGCCCTGGCCTAGCGGGGAACACCGGGGAGCTGTTTTTT.

This chain uses TRBV4-3 with TRBJ1-2, with D maybe TRBD1 (5 bases). Trimming removed 0 bases at V and 1 base at J, with 9 bases between. This CDR3 region has 15 residues. The germline V gene has CDR1 LGHNA and CDR2 YSLEER. As DNA, the CDR3 is TGCGCCAGCAGCCAAGAGATACAGGTTAACTATGGCTACACCTTC. It yields the protein CASSQEIQVNYGYTF.

Concerning this clone itself: Additional DNA sequences in this sample encode the identical CDR3. V usage is TRBV7-2 and J usage is TRBJ1-5; D gene unclear. V was clipped by 2 bases and J by 4 bases, with 6 bases between them. This CDR3 is built from 13 residues. Per the germline V gene, CDR1 is SGHTA and CDR2 is FQGNSA. CDR3 sequence (DNA): TGTGCCAGCAGCTTACAGGCTAATCAGCCCCAGCATTTT. It is translated as CASSLQANQPQHF.

This clone was seen a single time. V gene TRBV21-1 combines with J gene TRBJ1-5. TRBV21-1 is shown as a pseudogene. The CDR3 extends over 17 amino acids. The CDR3 DNA reads TGTGCCAGCAGCACTCGAAAGCGGGAGGGCGGCAATCAGCCCCAGCATTTT. Its translation: CASSTRKREGGNQPQHF.

The CDR3 DNA sequence: TGTGCCAGCTCACCTGTAGGACTAAGGGATACGCAGTATTTT. This gives the protein CASSPVGLRDTQYF. The V call is TRBV18, the J call TRBJ2-3; perhaps TRBD2 as D (6 bases). This CDR3 contains 14 residues. V was clipped by 3 bases and J by 6 bases, with 13 bases between them. Germline V lookup: CDR1 KGHSH, CDR2 LQKENI.